The rows below give T cell receptor beta chains drawn from one sample of a study of cytomegalovirus exposure and HLA in healthy donors. Using immunoSEQ multiplex PCR, the repertoire was profiled, and TCRdb retains in-frame clones only, with some absent. Of 95,000 to 150,000 clones listed, 15% to 19% are singletons. Sequencing input: PBMCs. These receptors originate from a woman under 30 in good health and CMV-seronegative. The CDR3 runs from the conserved cysteine through the conserved F or W. The D gene is left open where the match is weak. Size values are once, few and many counts, or a class for expanded clones, and some rows have none.

14,-,-,TRBV5-1,TRBJ2-7,CASSLGQYTYEQYF,TGCGCCAGCAGCTTGGGACAGTACACCTACGAGCAGTACTTC
13,few,-,TRBV6-5,TRBJ1-2,CASSYTANYGYTF,TGTGCCAGCAGTTACACAGCTAACTATGGCTACACCTTC
16,few,-,TRBV6-1,TRBJ2-4,CASSEETDGAKNIQYF,TGTGCCAGCAGTGAAGAAACAGACGGAGCCAAAAACATTCAGTACTTC
15,few,-,TRBV15,TRBJ2-3,CATSSPTTRTDTQYF,TGTGCCACCAGCAGCCCTACTACGCGCACAGATACGCAGTATTTT
15,few,-,TRBV9,TRBJ1-6,CASSVGGPGDSPLHF,TGTGCCAGCAGCGTAGGGGGGCCCGGCGATTCACCCCTCCACTTT
13,-,-,TRBV29-1,TRBJ2-7,CSVQGSSSYEQYF,TGCAGCGTACAGGGATCAAGCTCCTACGAGCAGTACTTC
17,few,TRBD2,TRBV4-1,TRBJ2-2,CASSQTLAGVNTGELFF,TGCGCCAGCAGTCAGACACTAGCGGGGGTGAACACCGGGGAGCTGTTTTTT
13,few,-,TRBV29-1,TRBJ1-4,CSVGVGPQEKLFF,TGCAGCGTTGGGGTGGGGCCCCAGGAAAAACTGTTTTTT
13,few,TRBD1,TRBV29-1,TRBJ2-7,CSVADRGHDEQYF,TGCAGCGTTGCGGACAGGGGGCACGACGAGCAGTACTTC
14,few,TRBD1,TRBV30,TRBJ1-3,CAWSPRGRGNTIYF,TGTGCCTGGAGCCCCAGGGGGCGTGGAAACACCATATATTTT
14,few,TRBD2,TRBV27,TRBJ2-7,CASRPGGVAREQYF,TGTGCCAGCAGACCCGGGGGGGTAGCCCGCGAGCAGTACTTC
14,few,-,TRBV6-5,TRBJ1-5,CASSPRDPDQPQHF,TGTGCCAGCAGCCCCAGGGATCCGGATCAGCCCCAGCATTTT
15,-,TRBD2,TRBV28,TRBJ2-2,CASSGLAGGTGELFF,TGTGCCAGCAGCGGACTAGCGGGAGGCACCGGGGAGCTGTTTTTT
14,few,-,TRBV6-1,TRBJ1-1,CASSDNGGSTEAFF,TGTGCCAGCAGTGATAATGGGGGGAGCACTGAAGCTTTCTTT
15,-,-,TRBV7-9,TRBJ1-3,CASSSTGVSGNTIYF,TGTGCCAGCAGCTCCACAGGAGTCTCTGGAAACACCATATATTTT